Sequencing of this TCR beta chain was carried out in a study of CD8+CD57+ T cells in acquired aplastic anemia. Whole-study context: The study obtained an average of 3.2 ug of DNA from sorted CD4+ and CD8+ cells. Notes on the study in general: Researchers report that around 30 CD8+ CDR3 sequences appeared in both patients and controls.

Profiling that covered TCR beta VDJ and CDR3 relied on genomic DNA as its template. MiXCR was run by TCRdb on the reads, yielding one entry per CDR3 protein. The sample holds 170,000 or so distinct CDR3 sequences, 48% seen once. Deletions cut 6 bases from V and 2 bases from J, with 26 bases between. The CDR3 contains 18 residues. The germline V gene encodes CDR1 MNHEY and CDR2 SMNVEV (reference sequence). This clonotype was recorded a few times. Its antigen is not identified. Flow cytometry had shown expanded CD8+CD57+ cells in the patients chosen for sequencing. Sample: sorted CD4+, CD8+, or CD8+CD57+ T cells (not recorded which) from PBMCs. This clonotype originated in a human donor with aplastic anemia. The genes are TRBV27 and TRBJ2-7, with D possibly being TRBD1 or TRBD2 (5 bases each). The chain's CDR3 is CASSFGTDLRRLAYEQYF. The CDR3 DNA sequence: TGTGCCAGCAGCTTCGGGACGGACCTCCGACGCTTAGCCTACGAGCAGTACTTC.